The clone carrying this T cell receptor beta chain counts as large. This sample is part of a study of OX40 agonist ivuxolimab in advanced cancers. For the study at large: Allowance was made for prior anti-PD-1, anti-PD-L1 or anti-CTLA-4 therapy, and approximately 41% had some. Partial responses occurred in three patients (one hepatocellular carcinoma, two cutaneous melanoma).

Germline CDR1 and CDR2: SGHAT and FQNNGV. J gave up 0 bases and V 1 base, and 6 bases lay outside the gene matches. The CDR3 is 17 residues long. Some clones are missing from TCRdb's copy, which holds only in-frame ones; the method was immunoSEQ multiplex PCR. The sample lists 9,000 to 10,000 clones, 70% occurring once. Any history of autoimmune disease or systemic immunosuppression disqualified patients. On cycle 4 day 1 and cycle 7 day 1, as well as at baseline, blood was sampled. The J gene is TRBJ1-3, the V gene TRBV11-2; 7 nucleotides match TRBD1. The source is an adult with an advanced solid tumor such as melanoma, head and neck, liver or kidney cancer. The specimen comprised CD4+ or CD8+ T cells sorted from blood, sampled in a trial of the OX40 agonist ivuxolimab. The CDR3: CASSLVGTASSGNTIYF. DNA of the CDR3: TGTGCCAGCAGCTTAGTTGGGACAGCCAGCTCTGGAAACACCATATATTTT.